This T cell receptor (beta chain) was recovered during a study of blood T cell repertoires in COVID-19. As for the study in general: Material from acute and convalescent COVID-19 was sourced from the United States, Italy and Spain.

The germline V gene encodes CDR1 SGHNT and CDR2 YYREEE (reference sequence). The germline V and J ends were trimmed by 5 bases and 3 bases, with 12 bases remaining between them. This CDR3 region has 14 residues. Under the authors' procedure: Scientists estimated how many nucleated cells there were by amplifying reference gene primers. The table came from immunoSEQ multiplex PCR; TCRdb's copy has only in-frame clones and leaves some out. That table is the source of V, J and clone size, and D and trimming were worked out from the DNA. The sample holds some 260,000 clones, around four fifths seen once. This clone showed up just a few times.

The chain couples TRBV5-4 to TRBJ1-3, with a possible D match to TRBD1 (6 bases). Sequenced input: peripheral blood. The sequence was collected from a woman aged 40 to 50 with active or convalescent COVID-19. CDR3 DNA: TGTGCCAGCAGGGAAACAGGGTATGGAAACACCATATATTTT. The encoded protein is CASRETGYGNTIYF. The complete variable domain, with remaining parts taken from reference TRBV5-4 and TRBJ1-3, reads ETGVTQSPTHLIKTRGQQVTLRCSSQSGHNTVSWYQQALGQGPQFIFQYYREEENGRGNFPPRFSGLQFPNYSSELNVNALELDDSALYLCASRETGYGNTIYFGEGSWLTVV.